The rows below give T cell receptor beta chains drawn from one sample of a study of blood T cell repertoires in COVID-19. The data were produced by immunoSEQ multiplex PCR, yet TCRdb's version contains in-frame clones alone and is incomplete. This sample has 140,000 to 150,000 clones, with roughly 84% found just once. The sequenced material came from PBMCs or T cells enriched from blood (not recorded which). Receptors were obtained from a woman between 50 and 59 years old who had been exposed to COVID-19. CDR3s include the opening cysteine and the closing phenylalanine or tryptophan. Each record gives: CDR3 length, clone size, J gene, D gene, V gene, CDR3 DNA, CDR3 protein. D genes are given only for firm matches. Only some rows state a clone size, as once, few, many or a class for expanded clones.

length: 15
size: .
J: TRBJ2-7
D: .
V: TRBV3-1/TRBV3-2
DNA: TGTGCCAGCAGCCAAGACCCAGGGTCAGGTCCCGAGCAGTACTTC
CDR3: CASSQDPGSGPEQYF

length: 14
size: .
J: TRBJ2-2
D: TRBD1
V: TRBV7-3
DNA: TGTGCCAGCAGCCGGGACAGGGCGACCGGGGAGCTGTTTTTT
CDR3: CASSRDRATGELFF

length: 14
size: .
J: TRBJ1-1
D: .
V: TRBV2
DNA: TGTGCCAGCGGTTGGGGACAACCGAACACTGAAGCTTTCTTT
CDR3: CASGWGQPNTEAFF

length: 21
size: .
J: TRBJ2-5
D: TRBD2
V: TRBV7-6
DNA: TGTGCCAGCAGCTTATCAAGGGTATCTAGCGGGTTCTACACAATGAGGGAGACCCAGTACTTC
CDR3: CASSLSRVSSGFYTMRETQYF

length: 14
size: .
J: TRBJ1-2
D: .
V: TRBV15
DNA: TGTGCCACCAGCAGAGATACTTCCTTCGGTGGCTACACCTTC
CDR3: CATSRDTSFGGYTF

length: 17
size: .
J: TRBJ2-3
D: TRBD1
V: TRBV9
DNA: TGTGCCAGCAGCGTAGTAGGGGCAGGACAGGGAACAGATACGCAGTATTTT
CDR3: CASSVVGAGQGTDTQYF

length: 15
size: few
J: TRBJ1-1
D: .
V: TRBV3-1/TRBV3-2
DNA: TGTGCCAGCAGCCAAGATGGGCAGCCGAACACTGAAGCTTTCTTT
CDR3: CASSQDGQPNTEAFF

length: 15
size: .
J: TRBJ2-7
D: .
V: TRBV4-2
DNA: TGTGCCAGCAGCCAAGATCAGGCGCTGGGGCACGAGCAGTACTTC
CDR3: CASSQDQALGHEQYF

length: 15
size: .
J: TRBJ2-2
D: TRBD1
V: TRBV25-1
DNA: TGTGCCAGCAGAGAAGACAGGGGTTGGACCGGGGAGCTGTTTTTT
CDR3: CASREDRGWTGELFF

length: 14
size: .
J: TRBJ2-7
D: TRBD1
V: TRBV3-1/TRBV3-2
DNA: TGTGCCAGCAAAGTAACAGGGGGTACCTACGAGCAGTACTTC
CDR3: CASKVTGGTYEQYF

length: 16
size: .
J: TRBJ1-1
D: .
V: TRBV7-2
DNA: TGTGCCAGCAGCTTAACATGGAGGGTCGACACTCTGAAGCTTCTCTTT
CDR3: CASSLTWRVDTLKLLF

length: 16
size: .
J: TRBJ2-3
D: TRBD2
V: TRBV5-3
DNA: TGTGCCAGAAGTTCTACCGAGGGACTAGGCACAGATACGCAGTATTTT
CDR3: CARSSTEGLGTDTQYF

length: 16
size: once
J: TRBJ1-6
D: TRBD1
V: TRBV5-6
DNA: TGTGCCAGCAGCTTCGGACAGGGGGGTGAAAATTCACCCCTCCACTTT
CDR3: CASSFGQGGENSPLHF

length: 15
size: .
J: TRBJ1-2
D: .
V: TRBV7-9
DNA: TGTGCCAGCAGCTTAGCTTCAGGGCCCGGTGGTGGCTACACCTTC
CDR3: CASSLASGPGGGYTF